A selection of T cell receptor beta chains follows, all from one sample in a study of CD8 T cells in ankylosing spondylitis. MiXCR, run by TCRdb on the 5' RACE reads, gives a single entry per CDR3 protein. The sample shows approximately 220,000 distinct CDR3 sequences, around 20% of them seen only once. The sequenced material came from blood, either unsorted or a sorted T cell fraction (not recorded which). These receptors came from a male donor with ankylosing spondylitis. CDR3s leave out the opening cysteine and the closing phenylalanine or tryptophan. The D gene is left open where the match is weak.

>TRBJ2-3|TRBV5-1|NA
ASSLTATDTQY
>TRBJ2-2|TRBV28|TRBD2
ASSIKPGTSGILTGELF
>TRBJ2-5|TRBV12-3/TRBV12-4|TRBD2
ASTDRTSGMETQY
>TRBJ1-1|TRBV19|TRBD1
ASSISPLTGDAF
>TRBJ2-1|TRBV4-1|NA
ASSQEGGGRRIYNEQF
>TRBJ1-4|TRBV7-9|TRBD1
ASSLPNDRESNEKLF
>TRBJ2-7|TRBV14|TRBD2
ASSQDRRGGFEQY
>TRBJ2-7|TRBV30|NA
AWSVYVHEQY
>TRBJ2-7|TRBV28|TRBD1
ASRSHPGQGGPSYEQY
>TRBJ1-2|TRBV20-1|NA
SARPPRGYT
>TRBJ2-1|TRBV29-1|TRBD1
SVLDRVNNEQF
>TRBJ1-5|TRBV19|NA
ASSGSDYHPQH
>TRBJ2-3|TRBV5-1|TRBD2
ASSQLAGASTDTQY
>TRBJ1-1|TRBV29-1|NA
SVRSAGRSEAF
>TRBJ1-2|TRBV27|TRBD1
ASSLHWSGTGSYGYT
>TRBJ1-1|TRBV19|TRBD1
ASSIAGQTNTEAF
>TRBJ2-7|TRBV28|NA
ASSPHYEQY
>TRBJ2-2|TRBV11-3|NA
ASSYGGPGELF
>TRBJ2-2|TRBV4-2|TRBD2
ASSYLTSGRTLTGELF
>TRBJ2-1|TRBV7-6|NA
ASSLGGEFNEQF
>TRBJ2-7|TRBV20-1|NA
SATDGPYEQY
>TRBJ1-1|TRBV29-1|NA
SVEGPEAF
>TRBJ2-7|TRBV28|NA
ASSSPKRHLSYEQY
>TRBJ2-7|TRBV29-1|TRBD1
SVDGQGVEQY
>TRBJ2-7|TRBV2|NA
ASSEWDLRDVQY
>TRBJ2-3|TRBV5-1|NA
ASSLVAGQTLTDTQY
>TRBJ1-4|TRBV3-1|NA
ASSPETGLRPEKLF
>TRBJ2-6|TRBV3-1|NA
ASSRETGNSGANVLT
>TRBJ1-1|TRBV7-9|NA
ASSLVTHLNTEAF
>TRBJ2-7|TRBV7-9|TRBD2
ASSSFLAVGEQY
>TRBJ1-1|TRBV12-3/TRBV12-4|NA
ASSFWGGNTEAF
>TRBJ2-1|TRBV29-1|TRBD2
SVAGLAGVGSYNEQF
>TRBJ2-3|TRBV20-1|NA
SARVDPGGFRAGQYTDTQY
>TRBJ1-6|TRBV14|TRBD1
ASSHVGGSPLH
>TRBJ2-6|TRBV13|TRBD1
ASSNVPGQIFSGANVLT